The rows below give T cell receptor beta chains drawn from one sample of a study of blood T cell repertoires in COVID-19. Only in-frame clones appear in the TCRdb table, and some are missing; sequencing was by immunoSEQ multiplex PCR. Of around 380,000 clones listed, more than 75% are singletons. Sequencing used peripheral blood. Receptor source: a human donor with acute or convalescent COVID-19. The donor label of this sample is uncertain. Each CDR3 is given without its conserved first and last residue. Each record gives: V gene, clone size, J gene, CDR3 protein. Expanded clones get a size class; other rows say once, few or many, or leave the size out.

TRBV27	NA	TRBJ1-1	ASSSLEGGNTEAF
TRBV20-1	NA	TRBJ1-4	SASLGSRNEKLF
TRBV2	NA	TRBJ2-5	ASSEGITGETQY
TRBV6-1	few	TRBJ1-5	ASSGTGGPYSNQPQH
TRBV3-1/TRBV3-2	once	TRBJ1-1	ASGHQGSRDTEAF
TRBV28	NA	TRBJ2-3	ASSFSGGGPDTQY
TRBV12-3/TRBV12-4	NA	TRBJ2-7	ASSRGQLEQY
TRBV9	NA	TRBJ1-1	ASSTRQGNTEAF
TRBV11-2	NA	TRBJ2-1	ASSLEGTPYNEQF
TRBV5-6	NA	TRBJ2-2	ASSLGAGGRRQNTGELF
TRBV3-1/TRBV3-2	NA	TRBJ2-5	ASSPSRQQETQY
TRBV28	NA	TRBJ2-7	ASSSSGGRSSYEQY
TRBV4-2	NA	TRBJ1-5	ASSQDRPGGHQPQH
TRBV3-1/TRBV3-2	NA	TRBJ2-7	ASSQGGYEQY
TRBV6-4	NA	TRBJ1-5	ASSDSARVQPQH
TRBV5-4	few	TRBJ1-2	ASSADRGYGYT
TRBV27	NA	TRBJ2-1	ASSFSLAGQGEQF
TRBV11-2	NA	TRBJ2-7	ASTLGPEHEQY
TRBV6-5	NA	TRBJ2-1	ASSREDIYNEQF
TRBV7-8	NA	TRBJ2-5	ASSLVGTLKETQY
TRBV12-3/TRBV12-4	NA	TRBJ1-1	ASSPDSYTEAF
TRBV7-9	NA	TRBJ1-4	ASSPDRASEKLF
TRBV11-2	NA	TRBJ2-3	ASSLVRSGIGEV
TRBV30	NA	TRBJ1-1	AWREGNWLNTEAF
TRBV28	NA	TRBJ1-3	ASSGADSSGNTIY
TRBV19	NA	TRBJ2-3	ASSTLRQGSLHTQY
TRBV19	NA	TRBJ2-2	ASRTGTITGELF
TRBV9	NA	TRBJ1-2	ASSELTRTGVGRDGYT
TRBV19	NA	TRBJ1-2	ASEEVGLGYGYT